This T cell receptor (beta chain) was recorded in a study of T cell changes during pregnancy in multiple sclerosis. The V end lost 1 base, the J end lost 0 bases, and 10 bases lay between the germline ends. Germline V gene data show CDR1 as LGHNA and CDR2 as YSLEER. This CDR3 contains 15 residues. The repertoire was sequenced with immunoSEQ multiplex PCR; TCRdb's copy has only in-frame clones and lacks some. The table lists roughly 48,000 clones, 85% to 95% of them singletons. This TCR was recovered from a female donor with multiple sclerosis, enrolled in a pregnancy study. This chain links TRBV4-3 with TRBJ2-7; no definite D call. The specimen was CD8+ T cells from peripheral blood mononuclear cells, collected in the first trimester of pregnancy. The CDR3, as DNA: TGCGCCAGCAGCCAAGTTCACGCGAGCTCCTACGAGCAGTACTTC. This translates into CASSQVHASSYEQYF.